The 21 T cell receptor beta chains listed next were all sequenced from one sample in a study of CD8+ T cells in alopecia areata. In each case, RNA was isolated and then reverse transcribed into cDNA as the sequencing template. Assay used: immunoSEQ multiplex PCR; TCRdb lists only in-frame clones, some missing. The sample includes around 120,000 clones, roughly 66% of them seen just once. Sequenced: CD4+ T cells sorted from blood. These receptors originate from a human donor in good health.

The gene calls are TRBV29-1 and TRBJ2-3; 8 positions agree with TRBD2. Germline V gene data show CDR1 as SQVTM and CDR2 as ANQGSEA. V lost 4 bases to trimming and J lost 4 bases; unmatched junction nucleotides: 7. The CDR3 loop spans 14 amino acids. The CDR3 DNA sequence: TGCAGCGTTGGAGCGGGGGTGGGAGCAGATACGCAGTATTTT. This gives the protein CSVGAGVGADTQYF.

CDR3 bases: TGTGCCAGCAGCCTCCGTGGGGTAACCGATACGCAGTATTTT. It codes for CASSLRGVTDTQYF. The genes are TRBV14 and TRBJ2-3; D not resolved. This CDR3 region has 14 residues. The V gene lost 4 bases and the J gene lost 6 bases, with 14 bases spanning the gap. From germline, CDR1 is SGHDN and CDR2 FVKESK.

The J gene is TRBJ2-6, the V gene TRBV5-6, with 10 bases that match TRBD2. In germline, CDR1 is SGHDT, CDR2 YYEEEE. The CDR3 spans 17 residues. The V segment lost 5 bases and the J segment 1 base; nucleotides outside the gene matches: 6. This CDR3 is CASRLAGGRSGANVLTF. The CDR3 bases are TGTGCCAGCAGATTAGCGGGGGGCCGTTCTGGGGCCAACGTCCTGACTTTC.

This clone was recorded at least ten times. This chain joins TRBV19 and TRBJ1-2; the D gene is possibly TRBD1 (5 bases). Trimming took 8 bases from V and 3 from J, leaving 16 bases between them. The CDR3 consists of 14 residues. Germline CDR1 is LNHDA and CDR2 is SQIVND (reference sequence). Here the CDR3 reads CASSAWDGYYGYTF. The DNA of the CDR3 is TGTGCCAGTTCCGCCTGGGACGGCTACTATGGCTACACCTTC.

The CDR3 is CASSQLFVRVETPSTDTQYF. The DNA for the CDR3 is TGCGCCAGCAGCCAACTCTTCGTGCGGGTGGAAACGCCTAGCACAGATACGCAGTATTTT. The chain recombines TRBV4-1 with TRBJ2-3; tentative D call: TRBD2 (5 bases). CDR3 length equals 20 residues. From germline, CDR1 is MGHRA and CDR2 YSYEKL. Trimming stripped 2 bases from V and 0 bases from J, with 24 bases between.

This clone was observed a single time. Within the sample, other DNA sequences also encode this same CDR3. The rearrangement links TRBV30 to TRBJ1-1, with a tentative D call TRBD1 (5 bases). Per germline, CDR1 GTSNPN and CDR2 SVGIG (reference sequence). The CDR3 sequence is 13 residues long. With 4 bases removed from V and 0 bases from J, the gap between germline ends came to 9 bases. The DNA of the CDR3 is TGTGCCTGGATTTGGGGGTTGAACACTGAAGCTTTCTTT. This encodes CAWIWGLNTEAFF.

This clone has only a few counts. V gene TRBV19 combines with J gene TRBJ1-4; D is perhaps TRBD1 (5 bases). Germline V gives CDR1 LNHDA, CDR2 SQIVND (reference sequence). Trimming took off 7 bases at V and 8 bases at J, with 23 bases between the two ends. The CDR3 has 16 residues. The CDR3 DNA is TGTGCCAGTAAGAGGAGAGGGACCCAGGAGGAAGAAAAACTGTTTTTT. This encodes CASKRRGTQEEEKLFF.

The rearrangement uses TRBV4-1 and TRBJ1-1; 9 bases line up with TRBD1. In germline, CDR1 is MGHRA, CDR2 YSYEKL. The CDR3 loop spans 14 amino acids. V dropped 3 bases and J dropped 6; count of bases not matched to a gene: 5. The DNA for the CDR3 is TGCGCCAGCAGCCATCCGGGACAGGGCCCTGAAGCTTTCTTT. Amino acid sequence: CASSHPGQGPEAFF.

The chain uses TRBV25-1 and TRBJ2-5, with 10 bases fitting TRBD1. Trimming took 11 bases from V and 6 from J; bases not matched to a gene: 3. Germline V gene lookup returns CDR1 MGHDK and CDR2 SYGVNS. The CDR3 has 11 amino acids. The CDR3 DNA reads TGTGCCGACAGGGGGCGACAGACCCAGTACTTC. This codes for CADRGRQTQYF. Together with reference TRBV25-1 and TRBJ2-5, the CDR3 gives the full variable domain: EADIYQTPRYLVIGTGKKITLECSQTMGHDKMYWYQQDPGMELHLIHYSYGVNSTEKGDLSSESTVSRIRTEHFPLTLESARPSHTSQYLCADRGRQTQYFGPGTRLLVL.

This clone has more than one count but fewer than ten. This chain joins TRBV4-1 and TRBJ2-3; TRBD1 might be the D (5 bases). This CDR3 comprises 16 residues. V was shortened by 1 base and J by 0 bases, with 11 bases between the two germline ends. The germline V gene has CDR1 MGHRA and CDR2 YSYEKL. The CDR3: CASSQAGASSTDTQYF. In DNA, the CDR3 is TGCGCCAGCAGCCAAGCTGGGGCTTCGAGCACAGATACGCAGTATTTT.

This sequence joins TRBV30 and TRBJ2-2, with D tentatively TRBD1 (6 bases). The CDR3 is 14 amino acids. Germline V CDR1 and CDR2: GTSNPN, SVGIG (reference sequence). The ends were cut back, 5 bases at V and 0 bases at J, with 10 bases in the middle. The CDR3 nucleotides read TGTGCCTGGGATAGGACAGCGAACACCGGGGAGCTGTTTTTT. Its protein product is CAWDRTANTGELFF.

The rearrangement links TRBV7-2 to TRBJ2-2; D might be TRBD1 (5 bases). CDR1 is SGHTA, CDR2 FQGNSA, per germline. This CDR3 spans 16 amino acids. Trimming took 6 bases from V and 4 from J, leaving 18 bases between them. The DNA of the CDR3 is TGTGCCAGCAGTACAAAGGGGTCGATGAGCACCGGGGAGCTGTTTTTT. Amino acid sequence: CASSTKGSMSTGELFF.

The chain links TRBV2 to TRBJ1-1, with a weak D call TRBD1 (6 bases). The CDR3 loop spans 13 amino acids. CDR1 SNHLY and CDR2 FYNNEI come from the germline V gene. Trimming removed 7 bases from V and 6 bases from J, with 15 bases in between. CDR3 nucleotides: TGTGCCAGCACCCTCACAGGGATTGCTGAAGCTTTCTTT. Its protein is CASTLTGIAEAFF.

The chain couples TRBV14 to TRBJ1-6; D possibly corresponds to TRBD1 (5 bases). This CDR3 region has 16 residues. V lost 3 bases, J lost 4 bases, and 13 bases lay in between. CDR1 is SGHDN and CDR2 is FVKESK in the germline V gene. The CDR3 loop is CASSQAGTQYNSPLHF. The CDR3 DNA reads TGTGCCAGCAGCCAGGCCGGGACCCAGTATAATTCACCCCTCCACTTT.

CDR3 amino acids: CASRRDREETQYF. For the CDR3, the DNA is TGTGCCAGCAGGAGGGACAGGGAGGAGACCCAGTACTTC. The rearrangement links TRBV6-1 to TRBJ2-5, with TRBD1 identical over 9 bases. Germline V gene sequence: CDR1 MNHNS, CDR2 SASEGT. The CDR3 is 13 residues long. After removal of 6 bases from V and 5 bases from J, the junction contained 4 bases not matched to a gene.

The chain recombines TRBV29-1 with TRBJ2-3; a weak D match, TRBD2 (6 bases). The germline gives CDR1 SQVTM, CDR2 ANQGSEA. CDR3 length: 13 residues. V was pared by 4 bases and J by 2 bases, with 10 bases between. The CDR3 spells CSVVGGITDTQYF. The CDR3 coding sequence is TGCAGCGTTGTTGGCGGGATCACAGATACGCAGTATTTT.

This clone has just one count. This chain connects TRBV2 to TRBJ2-5; D not certain. The CDR3 spans 11 residues. V was trimmed by 2 bases and J by 4 bases, leaving 2 bases between them. CDR1 and CDR2 from the germline V gene are SNHLY and FYNNEI. The CDR3 region is CASSESETQYF. The CDR3 DNA is TGTGCCAGCAGTGAATCAGAGACCCAGTACTTC.

This clone was found a few times. The V call is TRBV30, the J call TRBJ2-3, with D tentatively TRBD1 (6 bases). CDR1 is GTSNPN and CDR2 is SVGIG in the germline V gene (reference sequence). V was shortened by 4 bases and J by 1 base, with 15 bases between the two germline ends. The CDR3 covers 15 residues. Here the CDR3 reads CAWTQGSGRTDTQYF. CDR3 DNA: TGTGCCTGGACCCAGGGGTCGGGGCGCACAGATACGCAGTATTTT. The complete variable domain, with remaining parts taken from reference TRBV30 and TRBJ2-3, reads SQTIHQWPATLVQPVGSPLSLECTVEGTSNPNLYWYRQAAGRGLQLLFYSVGIGQISSEVPQNLSASRPQDRQFILSSKKLLLSDSGFYLCAWTQGSGRTDTQYFGPGTRLTVL.

This clone was picked up a small number of times. The V gene is TRBV6-6, the J gene TRBJ1-6; D not certain. Germline assignment: CDR1 MNHNY and CDR2 SVGAGI (reference sequence). CDR3 length equals 12 residues. Trimming took 6 bases from V and 6 from J, leaving 6 bases between them. The CDR3 protein is CASRGFNSPLHF. As DNA, the CDR3 is TGTGCCAGCAGGGGTTTTAATTCACCCCTCCACTTT.

This rearrangement joins TRBV9 to TRBJ1-2; D unclear. The CDR3 extends over 13 amino acids. V dropped 6 bases and J dropped 3 bases, with 12 bases sitting between them. Germline assignment: CDR1 SGDLS and CDR2 YYNGEE. The CDR3 DNA reads TGTGCCAGCACCCAAGATATGGACTATGGCTACACCTTC. This sequence encodes CASTQDMDYGYTF.

This rearrangement joins TRBV2 to TRBJ1-1; D gene unclear. The V end was cut by 4 bases, the J end by 1 base, with 7 bases between. Germline CDR1 SNHLY, CDR2 FYNNEI. CDR3 size: 13 residues. The CDR3 protein is CASSVDGNTEAFF. CDR3 in DNA: TGTGCCAGCAGTGTTGACGGGAACACTGAAGCTTTCTTT.